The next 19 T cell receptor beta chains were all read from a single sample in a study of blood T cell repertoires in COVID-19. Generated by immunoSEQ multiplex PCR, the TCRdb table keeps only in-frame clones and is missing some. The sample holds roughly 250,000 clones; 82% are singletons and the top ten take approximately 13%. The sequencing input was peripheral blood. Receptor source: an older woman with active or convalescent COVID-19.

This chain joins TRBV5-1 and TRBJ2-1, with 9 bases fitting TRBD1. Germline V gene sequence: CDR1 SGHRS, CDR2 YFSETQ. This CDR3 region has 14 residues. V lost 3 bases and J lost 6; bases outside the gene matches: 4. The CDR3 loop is CASSSGQGINEQFF. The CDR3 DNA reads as TGCGCCAGCAGCTCCGGACAGGGGATCAATGAGCAGTTCTTC.

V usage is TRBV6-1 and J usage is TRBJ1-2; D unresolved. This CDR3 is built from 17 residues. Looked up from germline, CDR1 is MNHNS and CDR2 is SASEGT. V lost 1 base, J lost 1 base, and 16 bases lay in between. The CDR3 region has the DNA TGTGCCAGCAGTGAAGGGTCTGGCCGCATTCTTAACTATGGCTACACCTTC. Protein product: CASSEGSGRILNYGYTF.

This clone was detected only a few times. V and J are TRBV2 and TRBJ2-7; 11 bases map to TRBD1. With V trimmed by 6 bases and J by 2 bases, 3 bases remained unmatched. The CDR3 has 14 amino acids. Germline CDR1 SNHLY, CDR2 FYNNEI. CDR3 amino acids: CASSGQGAPYEQYF. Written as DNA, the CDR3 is TGTGCCAGCAGCGGACAGGGGGCTCCCTACGAGCAGTACTTC.

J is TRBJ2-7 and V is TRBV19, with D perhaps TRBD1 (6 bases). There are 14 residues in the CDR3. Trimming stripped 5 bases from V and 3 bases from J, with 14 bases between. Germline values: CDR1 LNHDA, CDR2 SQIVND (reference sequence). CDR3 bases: TGTGCCAGTAGTTCCACAGGGTTCGGCTACGAGCAGTACTTC. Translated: CASSSTGFGYEQYF.

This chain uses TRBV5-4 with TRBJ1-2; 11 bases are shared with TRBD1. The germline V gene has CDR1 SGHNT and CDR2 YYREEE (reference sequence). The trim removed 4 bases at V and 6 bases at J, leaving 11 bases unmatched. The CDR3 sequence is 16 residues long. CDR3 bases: TGTGCCAGCAGCCGATATGGGACAGGGGGGGGTGATGGCTACACCTTC. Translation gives CASSRYGTGGGDGYTF.

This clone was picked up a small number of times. The CDR3 protein is CASSLGRRGPTYEQYF. Here the CDR3 DNA reads TGTGCCAGCAGCTTAGGCCGGAGGGGGCCGACCTACGAGCAGTACTTC. The chain is built from TRBV13 and TRBJ2-7, with D perhaps TRBD1 (7 bases). The CDR3 is made up of 16 amino acids. Trimming cost V 0 bases and J 2 bases, with 14 bases left between them. The V gene's germline CDR1 is PRHDT and CDR2 FYEKMQ (reference sequence).

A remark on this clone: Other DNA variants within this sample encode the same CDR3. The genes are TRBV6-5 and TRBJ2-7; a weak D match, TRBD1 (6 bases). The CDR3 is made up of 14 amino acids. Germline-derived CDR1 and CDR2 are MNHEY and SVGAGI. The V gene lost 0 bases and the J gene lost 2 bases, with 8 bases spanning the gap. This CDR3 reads CASSYSRDTYEQYF. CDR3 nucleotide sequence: TGTGCCAGCAGTTACTCTCGGGACACCTACGAGCAGTACTTC.

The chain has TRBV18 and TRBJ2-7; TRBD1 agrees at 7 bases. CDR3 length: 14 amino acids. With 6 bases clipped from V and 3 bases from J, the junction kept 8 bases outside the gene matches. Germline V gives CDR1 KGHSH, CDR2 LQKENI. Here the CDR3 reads CASSPATGLYEQYF. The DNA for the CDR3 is TGTGCCAGCTCTCCCGCGACAGGGCTCTACGAGCAGTACTTC.

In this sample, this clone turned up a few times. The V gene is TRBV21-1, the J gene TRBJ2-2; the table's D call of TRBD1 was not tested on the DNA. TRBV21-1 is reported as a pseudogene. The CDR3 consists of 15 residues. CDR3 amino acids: CASSIGRAVIGELFF. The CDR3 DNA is TGTGCCAGCAGTATAGGCAGGGCTGTGATCGGGGAGCTGTTTTTT.

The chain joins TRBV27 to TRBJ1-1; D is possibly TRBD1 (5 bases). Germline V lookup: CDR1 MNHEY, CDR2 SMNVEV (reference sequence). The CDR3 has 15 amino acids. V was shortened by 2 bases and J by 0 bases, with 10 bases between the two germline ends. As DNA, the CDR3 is TGTGCCAGCAGTTTAGGGGGGGTCATGAACACTGAAGCTTTCTTT. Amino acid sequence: CASSLGGVMNTEAFF.

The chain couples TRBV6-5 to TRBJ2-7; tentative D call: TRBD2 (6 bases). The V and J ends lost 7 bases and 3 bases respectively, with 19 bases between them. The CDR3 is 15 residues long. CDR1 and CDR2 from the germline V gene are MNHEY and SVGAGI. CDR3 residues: CASTVVFAEGYEQYF. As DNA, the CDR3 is TGTGCCAGCACCGTGGTATTCGCGGAGGGCTACGAGCAGTACTTC.

CDR3 DNA: TGTGCCACCAGTGATTCAGGACAGGTCCCCTCTGGAAACACCATATATTTT. It specifies CATSDSGQVPSGNTIYF. The chain uses TRBV24-1 and TRBJ1-3; 7 positions agree with TRBD1. This CDR3 comprises 17 residues. CDR1 and CDR2 (germline): KGHDR, SFDVKD. Trimming took 2 bases from V and 0 from J; bases not matched to a gene: 6.

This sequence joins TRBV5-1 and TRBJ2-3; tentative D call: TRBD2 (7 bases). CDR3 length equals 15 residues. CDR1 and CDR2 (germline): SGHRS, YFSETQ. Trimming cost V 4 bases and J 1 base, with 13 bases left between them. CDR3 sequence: CASSPGGGRTDTQYF. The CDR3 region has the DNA TGCGCCAGCAGCCCTGGGGGGGGGCGCACAGATACGCAGTATTTT.

In nucleotides, the CDR3 is TGTGCCAGCACCCAAGCACCGAACACCGGGGAGCTGTTTTTT. This codes for CASTQAPNTGELFF. The V gene is TRBV18, the J gene TRBJ2-2; D gene ambiguous. Trimming removed 8 bases at V and 0 bases at J, with 10 bases between. Germline V lookup: CDR1 KGHSH, CDR2 LQKENI. The CDR3 covers 14 residues.

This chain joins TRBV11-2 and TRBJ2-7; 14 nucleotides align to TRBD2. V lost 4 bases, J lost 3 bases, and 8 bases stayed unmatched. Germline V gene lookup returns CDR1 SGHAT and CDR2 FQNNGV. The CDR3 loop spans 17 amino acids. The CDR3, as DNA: TGTGCCAGCAGCTCGCGACTAGCGGGGGGGCCCCTCTACGAGCAGTACTTC. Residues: CASSSRLAGGPLYEQYF. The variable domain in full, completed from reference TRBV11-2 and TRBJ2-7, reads EAGVAQSPRYKIIEKRQSVAFWCNPISGHATLYWYQQILGQGPKLLIQFQNNGVVDDSQLPKDRFSAERLKGVDSTLKIQPAKLEDSAVYLCASSSRLAGGPLYEQYFGPGTRLTVT.

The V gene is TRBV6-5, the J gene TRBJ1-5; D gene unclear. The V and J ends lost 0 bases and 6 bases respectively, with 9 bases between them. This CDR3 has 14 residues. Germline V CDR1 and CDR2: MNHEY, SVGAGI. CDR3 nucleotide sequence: TGTGCCAGCAGTTACTCACGACTGGGTCAGCCCCAGCATTTT. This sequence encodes CASSYSRLGQPQHF.

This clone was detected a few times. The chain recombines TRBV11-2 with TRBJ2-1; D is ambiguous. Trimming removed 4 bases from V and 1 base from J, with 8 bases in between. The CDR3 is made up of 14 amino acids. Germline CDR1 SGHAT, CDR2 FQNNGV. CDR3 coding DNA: TGTGCCAGCAGCTCCCCCAGTTCCTACAATGAGCAGTTCTTC. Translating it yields CASSSPSSYNEQFF.

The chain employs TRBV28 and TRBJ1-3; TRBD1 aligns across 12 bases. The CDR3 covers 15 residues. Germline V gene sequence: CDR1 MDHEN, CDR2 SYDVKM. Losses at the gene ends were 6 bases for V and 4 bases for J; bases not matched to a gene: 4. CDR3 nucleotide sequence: TGTGCCAGCAGGGGGACAGGGGGCGCCGGAAACACCATATATTTT. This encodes CASRGTGGAGNTIYF. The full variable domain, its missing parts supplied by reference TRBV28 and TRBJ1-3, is DVKVTQSSRYLVKRTGEKVFLECVQDMDHENMFWYRQDPGLGLRLIYFSYDVKMKEKGDIPEGYSVSREKKERFSLILESASTNQTSMYLCASRGTGGAGNTIYFGEGSWLTVV.

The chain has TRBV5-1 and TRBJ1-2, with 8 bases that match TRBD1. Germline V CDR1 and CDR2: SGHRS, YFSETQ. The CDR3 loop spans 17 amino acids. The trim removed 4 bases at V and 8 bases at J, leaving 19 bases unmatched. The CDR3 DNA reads TGCGCCAGCAGCCCGGACCCTTCGGGACAGGCGTCGGGAGGCTACACCTTC. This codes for CASSPDPSGQASGGYTF.